Below are 12 T cell receptor beta chains sequenced from a single sample in a study of T cell responses to AZD1222 COVID-19 vaccine. TCRdb's copy holds only in-frame clones and misses some; the assay was immunoSEQ multiplex PCR. Of some 150,000 clones in the sample, about 91% are singletons; the top ten hold about 4.6%. The sample in question was peripheral blood, obtained on day 0 of MenACWY control vaccination. The receptors shown here come from an adult in good health.

The genes are TRBV10-3 and TRBJ1-6; no definite D call. CDR1 ENHRY and CDR2 SYGVKD come from the germline V gene. The V gene lost 8 bases and the J gene lost 1 base, with 6 bases spanning the gap. The CDR3 is made up of 13 amino acids. The CDR3 nucleotides read TGTGCCATCGGGTGGTCCTATAATTCACCCCTCCACTTT. Its translation: CAIGWSYNSPLHF.

V gene TRBV3-1 (or the pseudogene TRBV3-2) combines with J gene TRBJ1-2, with 7 bases matching TRBD1. Germline CDR1 LGHDT, CDR2 YNNKEL (reference sequence). The length of the CDR3 is 13 residues. V gave up 4 bases and J gave up 2 bases; unmatched junction bases: 1. The CDR3, as DNA: TGTGCCAGCAGCCTACAGGGGAACTATGGCTACACCTTC. Its protein product is CASSLQGNYGYTF.

This clone was counted once. CDR3 amino acids: CASSSNGGLETQYF. DNA of the CDR3: TGTGCCAGCAGCAGCAACGGAGGGTTAGAGACCCAGTACTTC. J is TRBJ2-5 and V is TRBV7-2; possible D gene TRBD2, 6 bases. The V end was cut by 5 bases, the J end by 4 bases, with 14 bases between. The CDR3 totals 14 residues. Germline V gene lookup returns CDR1 SGHTA and CDR2 FQGNSA.

The rearrangement uses TRBV29-1 and TRBJ2-1; D may be TRBD1 or TRBD2 (5 bases each). Germline V gene lookup returns CDR1 SQVTM and CDR2 ANQGSEA. V shed 4 bases and J shed 7 bases, with 17 bases lying between them. The CDR3 contains 14 residues. The CDR3 protein is CSVGGADLGNEQFF. CDR3 nucleotide sequence: TGCAGCGTTGGAGGGGCGGACCTGGGGAATGAGCAGTTCTTC.

The chain carries TRBV7-2 and TRBJ1-2; 8 bases agree with TRBD1. The CDR3 loop spans 15 amino acids. V lost 1 base to trimming and J lost 7 bases; unmatched junction nucleotides: 8. The germline CDR1 and CDR2 sequences are SGHTA and FQGNSA. CDR3 bases: TGTGCCAGCAGCTTAGGTCAGGGGGCCCTGAGTGGCTACACCTTC. Its protein product is CASSLGQGALSGYTF.

V is TRBV11-3 and J is TRBJ1-2; a weak D match, TRBD1 (5 bases). The germline CDR1 and CDR2 sequences are SGHNT and YENEEA. The V and J ends lost 1 base and 7 bases respectively, with 16 bases between them. The CDR3 totals 15 residues. This CDR3 reads CASSLARGTARGYTF. DNA of the CDR3: TGTGCCAGCAGCTTAGCACGGGGGACGGCCCGTGGCTACACCTTC.

The CDR3 sequence: CASSLATGLYQETQYF. The CDR3 coding sequence is TGCGCCAGCAGCTTAGCCACAGGGTTGTACCAAGAGACCCAGTACTTC. The rearrangement links TRBV5-1 to TRBJ2-5; the D gene is possibly TRBD1 (6 bases). The CDR3 runs to 16 residues. The germline V gene encodes CDR1 SGHRS and CDR2 YFSETQ. The germline V and J ends were trimmed by 2 bases and 0 bases, with 14 bases remaining between them.

The J gene is TRBJ2-7, the V gene TRBV18; either TRBD1 or TRBD2 may supply D (5 bases each). This CDR3 is built from 15 residues. Germline V gives CDR1 KGHSH, CDR2 LQKENI. V was trimmed by 6 bases and J by 0 bases, leaving 15 bases between them. The CDR3 DNA follows: TGTGCCAGCTCTCCCGGGACGGCAAGCTCCTACGAGCAGTACTTC. Translation: CASSPGTASSYEQYF.

This chain joins TRBV5-1 and TRBJ2-3; 9 positions agree with TRBD2. Germline assignment: CDR1 SGHRS and CDR2 YFSETQ. V gave up 4 bases and J gave up 3 bases; unmatched junction bases: 6. This CDR3 has 15 residues. The CDR3 nucleotides are TGCGCCAGCAGCGGTAGCGGGAGCGCGACAGATACGCAGTATTTT. Its translation: CASSGSGSATDTQYF.

This rearrangement joins TRBV6-2 or TRBV6-3 to TRBJ2-1; D is perhaps TRBD2 (7 bases). There are 16 residues in the CDR3. Trimming pared 5 bases from V and 0 bases from J, leaving 14 bases between. The V gene's germline CDR1 is MNHEY and CDR2 SVGEGT. Here the CDR3 DNA reads TGTGCCAGCAGTAGGGGGGGAAAGAGCTCCTACAATGAGCAGTTCTTC. It codes for CASSRGGKSSYNEQFF.

V gene TRBV19 combines with J gene TRBJ1-5, with TRBD1 identical over 9 bases. CDR1 is LNHDA, CDR2 SQIVND, per germline (reference sequence). This CDR3 spans 16 amino acids. The V segment lost 6 bases and the J segment 0 bases; nucleotides outside the gene matches: 6. CDR3 residues: CASRTGGKYSNQPQHF. The DNA for the CDR3 is TGTGCCAGTAGGACAGGGGGGAAGTATAGCAATCAGCCCCAGCATTTT.

V is TRBV12-5 and J is TRBJ1-6; 10 bases agree with TRBD1. The length of the CDR3 is 18 residues. V was clipped by 3 bases and J by 7 bases; unmatched bases: 12. From germline, CDR1 is LGHNT and CDR2 FRNRAP. The CDR3 nucleotides read TGTGCTAGTGGTTTACGCCCCGGACAGGGGGGAAGGAATTCACCCCTCCACTTT. Protein product: CASGLRPGQGGRNSPLHF.